This is a list of T cell receptor beta chains from one sample in a study of T cell repertoires in cytomegalovirus infection. Each CDR3 protein gets one entry after TCRdb re-called the reads with MiXCR. The sample has 200,000 to 300,000 distinct CDR3 sequences; 6.5% are singletons. The sample taken for sequencing was PBMCs. The receptors were gathered from a human donor in good health (CMV status not recorded). Some clones in this sample may be carry-over from other donors' samples. Both conserved end residues are part of each CDR3. A D gene is named only where the DNA matches it firmly. The size entry is marked missing in some rows and otherwise reads once, few, many or a size class.

abundance: many
v_gene: TRBV4-3
d_gene: .
j_gene: TRBJ1-1
CDR3nt: TGCGCCAGCAGCCAAGGGACACGGGGAGGGAACACTGAAGCTTTCTTT
CDR3aa: CASSQGTRGGNTEAFF

abundance: many
v_gene: TRBV20-1
d_gene: .
j_gene: TRBJ2-7
CDR3nt: TGCAGTGTCGTTTCGGGGGGCTCTTCAACCTACGAGCAGTACTTC
CDR3aa: CSVVSGGSSTYEQYF

abundance: many
v_gene: TRBV7-2
d_gene: TRBD2
j_gene: TRBJ2-5
CDR3nt: TGTGCCAGCAGCCCCGGAAGACTAGCGGGGGCCAGGGAGACCCAGTACTTC
CDR3aa: CASSPGRLAGARETQYF

abundance: .
v_gene: TRBV29-1
d_gene: TRBD2
j_gene: TRBJ2-4
CDR3nt: TGCAGCGTCGGGAGGGATGGGACCAAAAACATTCAGTACTTC
CDR3aa: CSVGRDGTKNIQYF

abundance: many
v_gene: TRBV11-1
d_gene: .
j_gene: TRBJ1-1
CDR3nt: TGTGCCAGCAGAGGCCCGGGACGCCCGGGGGTCTTT
CDR3aa: CASRGPGRPGVF

abundance: many
v_gene: TRBV6-1
d_gene: .
j_gene: TRBJ1-1
CDR3nt: TGTGCCAGCAGTGCGTTCGGGGCCTCGAACACTGAAGCTTTCTTT
CDR3aa: CASSAFGASNTEAFF

abundance: many
v_gene: TRBV19
d_gene: .
j_gene: TRBJ1-1
CDR3nt: TGTGCCAGTACCATCACAGGGACTGAAGCTTTCTTT
CDR3aa: CASTITGTEAFF

abundance: many
v_gene: TRBV6-6
d_gene: TRBD1
j_gene: TRBJ1-2
CDR3nt: TGTGCCAGCAGCTGGGGACAGGCCTATGGCTACACCTTC
CDR3aa: CASSWGQAYGYTF

abundance: few
v_gene: TRBV5-6
d_gene: TRBD1
j_gene: TRBJ1-1
CDR3nt: TGTGCCAGCAGCCCGGACAGGGGATATGGTGAAGCTTTCTTT
CDR3aa: CASSPDRGYGEAFF

abundance: many
v_gene: TRBV6-2/TRBV6-3
d_gene: .
j_gene: TRBJ2-1
CDR3nt: TGTGCCAGCAGCCCGGACAGCTACAATGAGCAGTTCTTC
CDR3aa: CASSPDSYNEQFF

abundance: many
v_gene: TRBV7-2
d_gene: TRBD1
j_gene: TRBJ2-5
CDR3nt: TGTGCCAGCAGCGGGGGACAGGGCCGCGGTGGAGAGACCCAGTACTTC
CDR3aa: CASSGGQGRGGETQYF

abundance: many
v_gene: TRBV7-2
d_gene: TRBD1
j_gene: TRBJ2-2
CDR3nt: TGTGCCAGCAGCCCTCCGGGACAGGGGAAATCCACCGGGGAGCTGTTTTTT
CDR3aa: CASSPPGQGKSTGELFF

abundance: many
v_gene: TRBV12-3/TRBV12-4
d_gene: TRBD2
j_gene: TRBJ2-4
CDR3nt: TGTGCCAGCTCCCGGCGGGGGGGCGTCTCCAAAAACATTCAGTACTTC
CDR3aa: CASSRRGGVSKNIQYF

abundance: .
v_gene: TRBV15
d_gene: .
j_gene: TRBJ2-1
CDR3nt: TGTGCCACCAGCAGAGGGTTTATTGGTAACAATGAGCAGTTCTTC
CDR3aa: CATSRGFIGNNEQFF

abundance: many
v_gene: TRBV11-3
d_gene: .
j_gene: TRBJ2-5
CDR3nt: TGTGCCAGCAGCTTAGTTTCTTCGGGGGCCGGGGAACAAGAGACCCAGTACTTC
CDR3aa: CASSLVSSGAGEQETQYF

abundance: many
v_gene: TRBV7-8
d_gene: .
j_gene: TRBJ2-6
CDR3nt: TGTGCCAGCAGCTGGACAGCCTCTGGGGCCAACGTCCTGACTTTC
CDR3aa: CASSWTASGANVLTF

abundance: many
v_gene: TRBV6-4
d_gene: TRBD1
j_gene: TRBJ2-2
CDR3nt: TGTGCCAGCAGTGACTCAACAGGGGCCCATTCGGAGCTGTTTTTT
CDR3aa: CASSDSTGAHSELFF

abundance: many
v_gene: TRBV28
d_gene: .
j_gene: TRBJ2-4
CDR3nt: TGTGCCAGCAGTTTGGGAGGGGGGGAGGCCAAAAACATTCAGTACTTC
CDR3aa: CASSLGGGEAKNIQYF

abundance: few
v_gene: TRBV20-1
d_gene: .
j_gene: TRBJ1-1
CDR3nt: TGCAGTGCTAAGACGCACGGGGGCGGGGACACTGAAGCTTTCTTT
CDR3aa: CSAKTHGGGDTEAFF

abundance: many
v_gene: TRBV19
d_gene: .
j_gene: TRBJ1-5
CDR3nt: TGTGCCAGTAGAACAACAGGGTTGAGCAATCAGCCCCAGCATTTT
CDR3aa: CASRTTGLSNQPQHF

abundance: few
v_gene: TRBV30
d_gene: .
j_gene: TRBJ1-4
CDR3nt: TGTGCCTGGAGGTTGCTAAAGGCACCCGTTAATGAAAAACTGTTTTTT
CDR3aa: CAWRLLKAPVNEKLFF

abundance: many
v_gene: TRBV5-1
d_gene: .
j_gene: TRBJ2-2
CDR3nt: TGCGCCAGCAGCTTGGTGGAGGTGAACACCGGGGAGCTGTTTTTT
CDR3aa: CASSLVEVNTGELFF

abundance: few
v_gene: TRBV28
d_gene: .
j_gene: TRBJ2-7
CDR3nt: TGTGCCAGCAGTTTTTCAGGGGACCCTTCCTACGAGCAGTACTTC
CDR3aa: CASSFSGDPSYEQYF

abundance: many
v_gene: TRBV23-1
d_gene: .
j_gene: TRBJ2-1
CDR3nt: TGCGCCAGCAGTCAAGAACCCTTCGGGAGTAAGACCTACAATGAGCAGTTCTTC
CDR3aa: CASSQEPFGSKTYNEQFF

abundance: many
v_gene: TRBV29-1
d_gene: .
j_gene: TRBJ2-3
CDR3nt: TGCAGCGTCGGACCTTCAGGAGGCACAGATACGCAGTATTTT
CDR3aa: CSVGPSGGTDTQYF

abundance: .
v_gene: TRBV20-1
d_gene: TRBD1
j_gene: TRBJ1-5
CDR3nt: TGCAGTGCTAGGGGACAGGGATATCAGCCCCAGCATTTT
CDR3aa: CSARGQGYQPQHF

abundance: few
v_gene: TRBV20-1
d_gene: TRBD1
j_gene: TRBJ1-5
CDR3nt: TGCAGTGCTATCGGATGGAGACCGGGACAGAGCAATCAGCCCCAGCATTTT
CDR3aa: CSAIGWRPGQSNQPQHF

abundance: many
v_gene: TRBV13
d_gene: TRBD2
j_gene: TRBJ2-7
CDR3nt: TGTGCCAGCAGACCGCCAGCGGGGGGGGGATACTCCGTCTACGAGCAGTACTTC
CDR3aa: CASRPPAGGGYSVYEQYF

abundance: many
v_gene: TRBV7-2
d_gene: TRBD1
j_gene: TRBJ2-3
CDR3nt: TGTGCCAGCAGCTTATCCGGGACAGGGGTCACAGATACGCAGTATTTT
CDR3aa: CASSLSGTGVTDTQYF

abundance: many
v_gene: TRBV29-1
d_gene: .
j_gene: TRBJ2-3
CDR3nt: TGCAGCGTTCGCGGGACTCTCACAGATACGCAGTATTTT
CDR3aa: CSVRGTLTDTQYF

abundance: many
v_gene: TRBV19
d_gene: .
j_gene: TRBJ2-2
CDR3nt: TGTGCCAGTAGTGTTATTGGGACGGGGCAAGGTACCGGGGAGCTGTTTTTT
CDR3aa: CASSVIGTGQGTGELFF

abundance: many
v_gene: TRBV7-2
d_gene: .
j_gene: TRBJ2-6
CDR3nt: TGTGCCAGCAGCTTAGGAGTCGGCAGGGGCTCTGGGGCCAACGTCCTGACTTTC
CDR3aa: CASSLGVGRGSGANVLTF

abundance: .
v_gene: TRBV20-1
d_gene: .
j_gene: TRBJ2-5
CDR3nt: TGCAGTGCTAGCAGGAGAGGCAGGGGAGAAGAGACCCAGTACTTC
CDR3aa: CSASRRGRGEETQYF

abundance: many
v_gene: TRBV11-3
d_gene: TRBD1
j_gene: TRBJ1-1
CDR3nt: TGTGCCAGCAGCTTAGGACAGGGCGGGACCACTGAAGCTTTCTTT
CDR3aa: CASSLGQGGTTEAFF

abundance: few
v_gene: TRBV3-1
d_gene: .
j_gene: TRBJ2-7
CDR3nt: TGTGCCAGCAGCCAAGGGAGCTCCTACGAGCAGTACTTC
CDR3aa: CASSQGSSYEQYF

abundance: many
v_gene: TRBV5-1
d_gene: TRBD1
j_gene: TRBJ1-1
CDR3nt: TGCGCCAGCAGCTTGGATGCAGGGGGCAACACTGAAGCTTTCTTT
CDR3aa: CASSLDAGGNTEAFF

abundance: many
v_gene: TRBV9
d_gene: .
j_gene: TRBJ2-2
CDR3nt: TGTGCCAGCAGCGTAGCCCCAGGGGTGACCGGGGAGCTGTTTTTT
CDR3aa: CASSVAPGVTGELFF

abundance: .
v_gene: TRBV6-4
d_gene: .
j_gene: TRBJ2-3
CDR3nt: TGTGCCAGCAGTGATTCCGGGCGTACGCAGTATTTT
CDR3aa: CASSDSGRTQYF

abundance: many
v_gene: TRBV11-2
d_gene: TRBD1
j_gene: TRBJ1-5
CDR3nt: TGTGCCAGCAGCCTGGGGACAGGGAAGGACAGCAATCAGCCCCAGCATTTT
CDR3aa: CASSLGTGKDSNQPQHF

abundance: many
v_gene: TRBV7-2
d_gene: TRBD1
j_gene: TRBJ1-2
CDR3nt: TGTGCCAGCAGCTTAGAGCGAGGGGGCGGCTATGGCTACACCTTC
CDR3aa: CASSLERGGGYGYTF

abundance: many
v_gene: TRBV7-8
d_gene: TRBD1
j_gene: TRBJ2-3
CDR3nt: TGTGCCAGCAGCCAGGACAGGGGAGGCCAATTGACAGATACGCAGTATTTT
CDR3aa: CASSQDRGGQLTDTQYF

abundance: many
v_gene: TRBV6-2/TRBV6-3
d_gene: .
j_gene: TRBJ1-5
CDR3nt: TGTGCCAGCAGTTACGAGGAGTCTCAGCCCCAGCATTTT
CDR3aa: CASSYEESQPQHF

abundance: many
v_gene: TRBV20-1
d_gene: TRBD2
j_gene: TRBJ2-1
CDR3nt: TGCAGTGAGAAGAGAGGGCTAGCGGGGGATTTCTCCTACAATGAGCAGTTCTTC
CDR3aa: CSEKRGLAGDFSYNEQFF

abundance: many
v_gene: TRBV19
d_gene: TRBD1
j_gene: TRBJ1-2
CDR3nt: TGTGCCAGTACCACCCGAGGGGGCGCCTATGGCTACACCTTC
CDR3aa: CASTTRGGAYGYTF

abundance: .
v_gene: TRBV20-1
d_gene: .
j_gene: TRBJ1-4
CDR3nt: TGCAGTGCTAGAATTCTGGGGACTGGAAAACTGTTTTTT
CDR3aa: CSARILGTGKLFF

abundance: many
v_gene: TRBV7-2
d_gene: .
j_gene: TRBJ1-4
CDR3nt: TGTGCCAGCAGCCCTCACATTGCAACTAATGAAAAACTGTTTTTT
CDR3aa: CASSPHIATNEKLFF

abundance: many
v_gene: TRBV24-1
d_gene: .
j_gene: TRBJ2-3
CDR3nt: TGTGCCACCAGTGATTTTCGGGATACGCAGTATTTT
CDR3aa: CATSDFRDTQYF

abundance: many
v_gene: TRBV12-3/TRBV12-4
d_gene: .
j_gene: TRBJ2-7
CDR3nt: TGTGCCAGCACCGCCCCTGGAGGGCCAGCCTACGAGCAGTACTTC
CDR3aa: CASTAPGGPAYEQYF

abundance: .
v_gene: TRBV20-1
d_gene: TRBD2
j_gene: TRBJ2-2
CDR3nt: TGCAGTGCTGGCGGACTAGCGGGGGGCCGCAGCGGGGAGCTGTTTTTT
CDR3aa: CSAGGLAGGRSGELFF

abundance: many
v_gene: TRBV20-1
d_gene: .
j_gene: TRBJ1-2
CDR3nt: TGCAGTGCTAGAGAAGCGGAGAGGGCCTATGGCTACACCTTC
CDR3aa: CSAREAERAYGYTF

abundance: many
v_gene: TRBV20-1
d_gene: .
j_gene: TRBJ1-1
CDR3nt: TGCAGTGCTAGAGACCCGAGGAACACTGAAGCTTTCTTT
CDR3aa: CSARDPRNTEAFF

abundance: few
v_gene: TRBV5-6
d_gene: .
j_gene: TRBJ2-6
CDR3nt: TGTGCCAGTGGAGGCGGGCGTGGGGCCAACGTCCTGACTTTC
CDR3aa: CASGGGRGANVLTF

abundance: many
v_gene: TRBV4-1
d_gene: .
j_gene: TRBJ2-1
CDR3nt: TGCGCCAGCAGCCAAGTAAGACCCAATGAGCAGTTCTTC
CDR3aa: CASSQVRPNEQFF

abundance: many
v_gene: TRBV5-4
d_gene: TRBD1
j_gene: TRBJ2-3
CDR3nt: TGTGCCAGCAGCTTGACAGGGGCTCCCACAGATACGCAGTATTTT
CDR3aa: CASSLTGAPTDTQYF

abundance: .
v_gene: TRBV20-1
d_gene: TRBD2
j_gene: TRBJ2-1
CDR3nt: TGCAGTGCTAGATTGACTAGCGGGGGGTCCTACAATGAGCAGTTCTTC
CDR3aa: CSARLTSGGSYNEQFF

abundance: many
v_gene: TRBV19
d_gene: TRBD2
j_gene: TRBJ2-7
CDR3nt: TGTGCCAGTAGAGGACCCGGCGAGGGACTAGCGGGGGGGCCTGGGGTTTCCGAGCAGTACTTC
CDR3aa: CASRGPGEGLAGGPGVSEQYF

abundance: many
v_gene: TRBV28
d_gene: TRBD2
j_gene: TRBJ2-2
CDR3nt: TGTGCCAGCAGTCCCCGAAGACTAGCGGGGGGGCCGGACACCGGGGAGCTGTTTTTT
CDR3aa: CASSPRRLAGGPDTGELFF